The 2 T cell receptor beta chains reported below all come from one sample, sequenced in a study of blood T cell repertoires in COVID-19. Only in-frame clones appear in the TCRdb table, and some are missing; sequencing was by immunoSEQ multiplex PCR. Here the sample spans hundreds of thousands of clones, around nine tenths being singletons. Sequenced input: peripheral blood. Receptors were obtained from a woman between 18 and 29 years old who had recovered from COVID-19.

The chain couples TRBV4-1 to TRBJ1-2, with TRBD1 matching 7 bases. Trimming cost V 2 bases and J 4 bases; bases outside gene matches: 10. This CDR3 has 16 residues. Germline CDR1 MGHRA, CDR2 YSYEKL. CDR3 in amino acids: CASSQPAQGYPYGYTF. The CDR3 region has the DNA TGCGCCAGCAGCCAACCGGCACAGGGGTATCCCTATGGCTACACCTTC.

The chain carries TRBV6-2 or TRBV6-3 and TRBJ1-2; D remains unclear. V lost 6 bases and J 4 bases, leaving 12 bases between the germline ends. Germline loops: CDR1 MNHEY, CDR2 SVGEGT. The CDR3 loop spans 13 amino acids. The CDR3 coding sequence is TGTGCCAGCAGCGCTCGCGGCCCCTATGGCTACACCTTC. It encodes CASSARGPYGYTF.